A selection of T cell receptor beta chains follows, all from one sample in a study of T cells in Graves' hyperthyroidism and ophthalmopathy. Each CDR3 protein gets one entry after TCRdb re-called the multiplex PCR reads with MiXCR. This sample has 600,000 to 750,000 distinct CDR3 sequences, with 15% to 20% found just once. The sample was blood. These TCRs come from a man aged 50 to 59 with Graves' hyperthyroidism. Each CDR3 is given with its conserved first and last residue. The D gene is left open where the match is weak. The size field is filled for only some rows; it gives once, few, many or a size class.

>.|17|TRBJ2-7|TRBV5-8|TRBD2
TGTGCCAGCAGCTTGTTTACTAGCGGGAGCTCCTACAATGAGCAGTACTTC
CASSLFTSGSSYNEQYF
>few|15|TRBJ2-3|TRBV20-1|TRBD2
TGCAGTGCACCGACTAGCGGCAGGGGGACAGATACGCAGTATTTT
CSAPTSGRGTDTQYF
>few|13|TRBJ1-5|TRBV30|TRBD1
TGTGCCTGGAGTGTAAGGGGGCTGCAGCCCCAGCATTTT
CAWSVRGLQPQHF
>few|17|TRBJ2-3|TRBV6-1|.
TGTGCCAGCAGTGAAGGGGTCTGGGAACGTGGTCCAGATACGCAGTATTTT
CASSEGVWERGPDTQYF
>many|16|TRBJ2-3|TRBV5-5|.
TGTGCCAGCAGCTTGTCGGGGCGGACCAGCACAGATACGCAGTATTTT
CASSLSGRTSTDTQYF
>few|11|TRBJ2-2|TRBV30|.
TGTGCCTGGAGTTATACCGGGGAGCTGTTTTTT
CAWSYTGELFF
>many|14|TRBJ2-3|TRBV7-9|.
TGTGCCAGCAGCTTAGGCCTCGTCACAGATACGCAGTATTTT
CASSLGLVTDTQYF
>many|17|TRBJ2-7|TRBV28|.
TGTGCCAGCACTACCCTGGAGGGCTTCACACCAACCTACGAGCAGTACTTC
CASTTLEGFTPTYEQYF
>.|12|TRBJ2-1|TRBV6-2/TRBV6-3|.
TGTGCCAGCAGTTACGGGATAGGTGAGCAGTTCTTC
CASSYGIGEQFF
>.|15|TRBJ1-1|TRBV12-3/TRBV12-4|.
TGTGCCAGTCGCCCCGAAGGTCAGGGGACGGCTGAAGCTTTCTTT
CASRPEGQGTAEAFF
>many|14|TRBJ1-6|TRBV28|.
TGTGCCAGCAGTTCCCACACCCTGAATTCACCCCTCCACTTT
CASSSHTLNSPLHF
>many|13|TRBJ1-1|TRBV12-3/TRBV12-4|.
TGTGCCAGCAGTTTATATGAGGGCGGAGAAGCTTTCTTT
CASSLYEGGEAFF
>many|15|TRBJ2-5|TRBV28|TRBD2
TGTGCCAGCAGTAGCGGGAGTCGTTCCAAAGAGACCCAGTACTTC
CASSSGSRSKETQYF
>many|16|TRBJ2-3|TRBV7-9|TRBD2
TGTGCCAGCAGCGAAAACCTAGCGGGCCCCACAGATACGCAGTATTTT
CASSENLAGPTDTQYF
>few|15|TRBJ1-5|TRBV5-6|TRBD1
TGTGCCAGCAGCTCACATCAACAGGGGCGTCAGCCCCAGCATTTT
CASSSHQQGRQPQHF
>many|13|TRBJ1-1|TRBV11-2|.
TGTGCCAGCAGCTTCAGCCGGAACACTGAAGCTTTCTTT
CASSFSRNTEAFF
>many|13|TRBJ1-2|TRBV28|.
TGTGCCATTGAGTCTGGGCAGGGGTATGGCTACACCTTC
CAIESGQGYGYTF
>.|15|TRBJ1-2|TRBV5-6|.
TGTGCCAGCAGCTTGGTCAGTGACAGGAGCTATGGCTACACCTTC
CASSLVSDRSYGYTF
>once|15|TRBJ1-3|TRBV27|TRBD1
TGTGCCAGCAGACGCCCGGGACAGGGGGCAAACACCATATATTTT
CASRRPGQGANTIYF
>.|16|TRBJ2-3|TRBV7-2|.
TGTGCCAGCAGCCCAGGGGACTTCGGCAGCCCAGATACGCAGTATTTT
CASSPGDFGSPDTQYF
>many|17|TRBJ2-1|TRBV20-1|.
TGCAGTGCTAGAGATCTTGGGAGCGGCTCCTCCTACAATGAGCAGTTCTTC
CSARDLGSGSSYNEQFF
>few|13|TRBJ2-3|TRBV28|.
TGTGCCAGCACACGGGGAGGCACAGATACGCAGTATTTT
CASTRGGTDTQYF
>many|15|TRBJ2-7|TRBV11-2|TRBD2
TGTGCCAGCAGCTTAGATTTGAGACTAGCTTACGAGCAGTACTTC
CASSLDLRLAYEQYF
>.|11|TRBJ2-1|TRBV5-1|.
TGCGCCAGCACCATGGGCTATGAGCAGTTCTTC
CASTMGYEQFF
>few|13|TRBJ1-1|TRBV10-2|TRBD1
TGCGCCAGCCAACCGACAGGGGACACTGAAGCTTTCTTT
CASQPTGDTEAFF
>.|15|TRBJ2-7|TRBV5-1|TRBD1
TGCGCCAGCAGACAATCCCAGGGGGAGTCCTACGAGCAGTACTTC
CASRQSQGESYEQYF
>many|17|TRBJ2-1|TRBV20-1|TRBD1
TGCAGTGCTAGAACCTCGAATGACAGGGGTTCCTACAATGAGCAGTTCTTC
CSARTSNDRGSYNEQFF
>.|12|TRBJ2-3|TRBV6-1|.
TGTGCCAGCAGAGCGACAGGAGGTACGCAGTATTTT
CASRATGGTQYF
>medium-sized|15|TRBJ2-5|TRBV11-2|.
TGTGCCAGCAGCTTAGCCGGGGGTGTGAGAGAGACCCAGTACTTC
CASSLAGGVRETQYF
>many|12|TRBJ2-7|TRBV12-3/TRBV12-4|.
TGTGCCAGCAGTTTTAAGCCCTACGAGCAGTACTTC
CASSFKPYEQYF
>many|14|TRBJ1-1|TRBV19|.
TGTGCCAGTAGTTTTCCAGGAGGCTTCAATGAAGCTTTCTTT
CASSFPGGFNEAFF
>many|14|TRBJ2-3|TRBV28|TRBD1
TGTGCCAGCAGAATTGGACAGGGAACAGATACGCAGTATTTT
CASRIGQGTDTQYF
>.|16|TRBJ2-2|TRBV15|TRBD1
TGTGCCACCAGCAGTGGGACAGGGGGCGCGGACGGGGAGCTGTTTTTT
CATSSGTGGADGELFF
>.|16|TRBJ2-2|TRBV5-1|TRBD2
TGCGCCAGCAGCGTGACTAGCGGGGCCAACACCGGGGAGCTGTTTTTT
CASSVTSGANTGELFF
>.|14|TRBJ1-6|TRBV9|.
TGTGCCAGCAGCCCCGGGGCAGATAATTCACCCCTCCACTTT
CASSPGADNSPLHF
>many|12|TRBJ2-3|TRBV28|.
TGTGCCAGCAGTTTACTAGGGGATACGCAGTATTTT
CASSLLGDTQYF
>many|15|TRBJ1-1|TRBV10-3|.
TGTGCCATCAGTGAGTCCGGACCCCGTGACACTGAAGCTTTCTTT
CAISESGPRDTEAFF
>many|17|TRBJ2-1|TRBV14|TRBD1
TGTGCCAGCAGCCTGGACAGGGGGCTGTGGACCTACAATGAGCAGTTCTTC
CASSLDRGLWTYNEQFF
>many|17|TRBJ2-3|TRBV14|TRBD2
TGTGCCAGCAGCCAATATCACGGGAGGTGGAGCACAGATACGCAGTATTTT
CASSQYHGRWSTDTQYF
>many|14|TRBJ2-1|TRBV10-3|TRBD2
TGTGCCATCCCCCGGGAGGGACGCGCAAATGAGCAGTTCTTC
CAIPREGRANEQFF
>many|17|TRBJ2-1|TRBV7-2|.
TGTGCCAGCAGCTCCGCTGGGTTAGCGGTCCCCTACAATGAGCAGTTCTTC
CASSSAGLAVPYNEQFF
>many|15|TRBJ2-2|TRBV11-1|.
TGTGCCAGCAGCCTGGGACGGCTCATACCCGGGGAGCTGTTTTTT
CASSLGRLIPGELFF
>many|13|TRBJ1-2|TRBV5-1|.
TGCGCCAGCAGCTCTCGGGGAGACTATGGCTACACCTTC
CASSSRGDYGYTF
>.|16|TRBJ2-2|TRBV9|TRBD1
TGTGCCAGCAGCGTAGGATCACAGGGGGTCACCGGGGAGCTGTTTTTT
CASSVGSQGVTGELFF
>many|13|TRBJ2-7|TRBV11-2|TRBD1
TGTGCCACCGGGGACAGGGCGTCCTACGAGCAGTACTTC
CATGDRASYEQYF
>many|15|TRBJ1-2|TRBV28|.
TGTGCCAGCAGCTACAAGTTGGGTAATCTTGGTGGCTACACCTTC
CASSYKLGNLGGYTF
>many|14|TRBJ2-7|TRBV27|.
TGTGCCAGCAGTCCGGGGACCCAGACCTACGAGCAGTACTTC
CASSPGTQTYEQYF
>few|14|TRBJ1-2|TRBV14|.
TGTGCCAGCAGCCAAGATAGGAGGAGCTATGGCTACACCTTC
CASSQDRRSYGYTF